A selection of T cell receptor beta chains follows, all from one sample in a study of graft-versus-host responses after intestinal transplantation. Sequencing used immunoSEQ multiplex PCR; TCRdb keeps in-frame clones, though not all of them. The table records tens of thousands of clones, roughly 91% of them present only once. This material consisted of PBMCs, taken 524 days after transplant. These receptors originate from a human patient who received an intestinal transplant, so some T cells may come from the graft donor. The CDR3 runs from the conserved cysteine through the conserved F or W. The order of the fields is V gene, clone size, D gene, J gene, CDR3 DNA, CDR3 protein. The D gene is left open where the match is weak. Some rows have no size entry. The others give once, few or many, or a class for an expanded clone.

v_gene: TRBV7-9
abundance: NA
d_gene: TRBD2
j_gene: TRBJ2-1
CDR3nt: TGTGCCAGCAGCCCACGTAAGCGGGAGGGTAGGTGGAATGAGCAGTTCTTC
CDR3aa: CASSPRKREGRWNEQFF

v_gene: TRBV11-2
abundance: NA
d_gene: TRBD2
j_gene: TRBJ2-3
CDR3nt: TGTGCCAGCAGGGGAGGGGGCACAGATACGCAGTATTTT
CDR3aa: CASRGGGTDTQYF

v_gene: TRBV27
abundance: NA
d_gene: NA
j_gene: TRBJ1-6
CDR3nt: TGTGCCAGCAGTGCACGCGGGGGCTCCTATAATTCACCCCTCCACTTT
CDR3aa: CASSARGGSYNSPLHF

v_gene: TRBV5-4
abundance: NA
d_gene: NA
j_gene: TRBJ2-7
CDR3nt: TGTGCCAGCAGCCGGGGCGGCGCCTTGGACGAGCAGTACTTC
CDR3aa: CASSRGGALDEQYF

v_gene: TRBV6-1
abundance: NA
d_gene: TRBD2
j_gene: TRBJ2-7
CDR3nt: TGTGCCAGCAGCCCCCTTAGCGGGATAGGGTACGAGCAGTACTTC
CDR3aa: CASSPLSGIGYEQYF

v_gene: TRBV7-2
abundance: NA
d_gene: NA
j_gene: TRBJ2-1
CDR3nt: TGTGCCAGCAGCTTAGACCTCGGCTCCTACAATGAGCAGTTCTTC
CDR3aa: CASSLDLGSYNEQFF

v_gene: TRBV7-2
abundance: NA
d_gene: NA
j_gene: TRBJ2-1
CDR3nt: TGTGCCAGCAGCTCATTAGGATCAGGGAATGAGCAGTTCTTC
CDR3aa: CASSSLGSGNEQFF

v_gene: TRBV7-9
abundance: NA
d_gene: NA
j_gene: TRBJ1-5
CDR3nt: TGTGCCAGCAGCTTAGGGGTTTATCAGCCCCAGCATTTT
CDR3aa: CASSLGVYQPQHF

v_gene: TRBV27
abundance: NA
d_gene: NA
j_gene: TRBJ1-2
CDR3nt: TGTGCCAGCAGTTTATCGGGCCATACTAACTATGGCTACACCTTC
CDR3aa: CASSLSGHTNYGYTF

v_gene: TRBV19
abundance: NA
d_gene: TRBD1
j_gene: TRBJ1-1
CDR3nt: TGTGCCAGTAGTCCTCGCGACAGGGGGGAGGAAGCTTTCTTT
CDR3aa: CASSPRDRGEEAFF

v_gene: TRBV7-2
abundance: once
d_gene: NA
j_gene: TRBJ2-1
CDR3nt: TGTGCCAGCAGCTCTGCGACAGACAGGCTCTTC
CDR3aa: CASSSATDRLF

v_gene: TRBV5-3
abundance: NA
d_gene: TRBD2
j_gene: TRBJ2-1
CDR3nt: TGTGCCAGAACCCCGGGACTAGCGGACGGGTATGAGCAGTTCTTC
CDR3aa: CARTPGLADGYEQFF

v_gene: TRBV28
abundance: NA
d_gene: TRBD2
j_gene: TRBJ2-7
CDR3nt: TGTGCCAGCAGGACTAGCGCCTACGAGCAGTACTTC
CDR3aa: CASRTSAYEQYF

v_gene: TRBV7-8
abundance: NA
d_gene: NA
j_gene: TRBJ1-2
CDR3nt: TGTGCCAGCAGCCCCGAGGGGGGAAGGGGCTACACCTTC
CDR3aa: CASSPEGGRGYTF

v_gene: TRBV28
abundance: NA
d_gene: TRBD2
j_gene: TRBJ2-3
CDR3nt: TGTGCCAGCAGTACTAGCGGGACAATCACAGATACGCAGTATTTT
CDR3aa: CASSTSGTITDTQYF

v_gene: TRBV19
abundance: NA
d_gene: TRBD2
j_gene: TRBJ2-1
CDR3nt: TGTGCCAGTAGGGCCGGCGGGAGGGCCTCCAATGAGCAGTTCTTC
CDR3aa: CASRAGGRASNEQFF

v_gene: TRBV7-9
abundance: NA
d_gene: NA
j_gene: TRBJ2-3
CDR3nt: TGTGCCAGCAGCTTAGCGCGATCACGGTGGGCAGATACGCAGTATTTT
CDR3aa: CASSLARSRWADTQYF

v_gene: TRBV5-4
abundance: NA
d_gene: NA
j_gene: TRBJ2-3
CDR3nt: TGTGCCAGCAGCCGACTAGGGGGGGATACGCAGTATTTT
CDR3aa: CASSRLGGDTQYF

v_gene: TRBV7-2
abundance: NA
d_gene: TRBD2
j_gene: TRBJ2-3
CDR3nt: TGTGCCAGCAGCTTATCGAGCGGGAGTAGTACAGATACGCAGTATTTT
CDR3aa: CASSLSSGSSTDTQYF

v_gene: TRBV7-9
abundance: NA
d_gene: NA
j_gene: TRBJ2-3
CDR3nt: TGTGCCAGCAGCGTCCCCCAGGGGCCATCCACAGATACGCAGTATTTT
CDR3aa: CASSVPQGPSTDTQYF

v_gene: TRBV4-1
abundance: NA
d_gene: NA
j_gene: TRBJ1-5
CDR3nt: TGCGCCAGCAGCCAAGATCCGGGACCCCTCAATCAGCCCCAGCATTTT
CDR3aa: CASSQDPGPLNQPQHF

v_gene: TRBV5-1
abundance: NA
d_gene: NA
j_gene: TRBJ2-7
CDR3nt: TGCGCCAGCAGTACGACACGGTTGGGGCAGACATCCTACGAGCAGTACTTC
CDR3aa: CASSTTRLGQTSYEQYF

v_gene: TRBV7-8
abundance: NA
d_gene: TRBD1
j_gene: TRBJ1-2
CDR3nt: TGCGCCAGCAGCTTAGCCACAGCATGGACACCTACAGGGGGCGAGGATGGCTACACCTTC
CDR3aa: CASSLATAWTPTGGEDGYTF

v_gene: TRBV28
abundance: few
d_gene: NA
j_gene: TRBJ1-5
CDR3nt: TGTGCCAGCAGTTTCGGGCCGTCACAGTTTAGCAATCAGCCCCAGCATTTT
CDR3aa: CASSFGPSQFSNQPQHF

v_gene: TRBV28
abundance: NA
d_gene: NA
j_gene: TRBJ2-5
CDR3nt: TGTGCCAGCAGTTTGCCCCCCGAGACCCAGTACTTC
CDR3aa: CASSLPPETQYF

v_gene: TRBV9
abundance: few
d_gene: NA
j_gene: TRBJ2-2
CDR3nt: TGTGCCAGCAGCGTAGTATCCGGGGAGCTGTTTTTT
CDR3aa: CASSVVSGELFF

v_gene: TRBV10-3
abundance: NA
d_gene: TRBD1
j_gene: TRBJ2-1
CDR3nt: TGTGCCATCAGTGAGAGGGGACAGGGTGGGAATGAGCAGTTCTTC
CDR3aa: CAISERGQGGNEQFF

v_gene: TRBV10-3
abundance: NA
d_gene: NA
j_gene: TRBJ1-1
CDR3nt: TGTGCCATCGCGGGGAACACTGAAGCTTTCTTT
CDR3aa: CAIAGNTEAFF

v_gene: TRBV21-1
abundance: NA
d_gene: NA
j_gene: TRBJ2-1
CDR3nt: TGTGCCAGCAGCAAAGAAAGCAATGAGCAGTTCTTC
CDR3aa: CASSKESNEQFF

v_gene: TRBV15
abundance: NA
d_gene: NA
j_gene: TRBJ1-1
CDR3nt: TGTGCCACCAGCAGAGATCATGGGATAACAAACACTGAAGCTTTCTTT
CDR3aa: CATSRDHGITNTEAFF

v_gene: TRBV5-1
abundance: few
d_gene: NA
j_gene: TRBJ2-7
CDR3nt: TGCGCCAGCAGCTTGCCCAGCTCCTACGAGCAGTACTTC
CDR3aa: CASSLPSSYEQYF

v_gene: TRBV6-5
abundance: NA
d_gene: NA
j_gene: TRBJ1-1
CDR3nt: TGTGCCAGCAGTTACAGGCCCGGTGAAGCTTTCTTT
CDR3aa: CASSYRPGEAFF

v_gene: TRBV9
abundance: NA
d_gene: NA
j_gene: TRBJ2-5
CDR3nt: TGTGCCAGCAGCGTGAGCCCTGACGGGGAGACCCAGTACTTC
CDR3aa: CASSVSPDGETQYF

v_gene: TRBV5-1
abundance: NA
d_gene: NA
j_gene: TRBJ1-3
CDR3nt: TGCGCCAGCAGCTTGGAGGGCCCTTGGTCAATGGTTGGAAACACCATATATTTT
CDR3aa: CASSLEGPWSMVGNTIYF

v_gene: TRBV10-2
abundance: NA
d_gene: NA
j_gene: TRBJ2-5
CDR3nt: TGCGCCAGCAGTGAGTTGGAGACCCAGTACTTC
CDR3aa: CASSELETQYF

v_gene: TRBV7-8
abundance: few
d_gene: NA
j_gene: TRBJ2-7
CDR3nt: TGTGCCAGCAGCTTAGTCTGGGGGGCAGGGAGGCCATACGAGCAGTACTTC
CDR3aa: CASSLVWGAGRPYEQYF

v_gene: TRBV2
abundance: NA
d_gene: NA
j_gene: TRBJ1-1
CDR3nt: TGTGCCAGCCCCAGGGGCAGGCAGAACACTGAAGCTTTCTTT
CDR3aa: CASPRGRQNTEAFF

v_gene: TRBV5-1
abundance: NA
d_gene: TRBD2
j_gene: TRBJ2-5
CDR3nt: TGCGCCAGCAGCCGGTCTAGCGGGAGGGCCGGTCAAGAGACCCAGTACTTC
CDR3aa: CASSRSSGRAGQETQYF

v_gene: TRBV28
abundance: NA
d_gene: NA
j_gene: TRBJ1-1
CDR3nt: TGTGCCAGCATTATCGGGCACAAGAACACTGAAGCTTTCTTT
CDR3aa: CASIIGHKNTEAFF

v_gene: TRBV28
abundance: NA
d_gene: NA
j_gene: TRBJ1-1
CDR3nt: TGTGCCAGCAGTTTGGGGGGGTTCACTGAAGCTTTCTTT
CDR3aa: CASSLGGFTEAFF

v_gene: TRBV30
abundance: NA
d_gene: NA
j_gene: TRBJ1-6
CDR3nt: TGTGCCTGGAGTGATCCTCCGAATTCACCCCTCCACTTT
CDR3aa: CAWSDPPNSPLHF

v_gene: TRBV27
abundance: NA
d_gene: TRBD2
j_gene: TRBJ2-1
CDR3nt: TGTGCCAGCAGTTTATCCAGCGCACTAGCGCCCTACAATGAGCAGTTCTTC
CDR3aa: CASSLSSALAPYNEQFF

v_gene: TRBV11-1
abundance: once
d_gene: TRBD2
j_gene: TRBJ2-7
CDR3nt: TGTGCCAGCAGCTTAGCGACTAGCGGCTCCTACGAGCAGTACTTC
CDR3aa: CASSLATSGSYEQYF

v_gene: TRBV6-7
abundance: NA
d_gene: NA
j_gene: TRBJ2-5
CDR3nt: TGTGCCAGCAGTTACTCCCACAGGTTACAAGAGACCCAGTACTTC
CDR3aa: CASSYSHRLQETQYF

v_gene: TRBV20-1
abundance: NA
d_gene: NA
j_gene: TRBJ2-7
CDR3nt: TGCAGTGCTAGGGTACTGGGGGAGCAGTACTTC
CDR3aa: CSARVLGEQYF